The source of this T cell receptor beta chain is a study of naive and memory T cell subsets. Four PCR rounds used nested alpha and beta constant region primers plus the SP2 primer. Using its own MiXCR run on the 5' RACE reads, TCRdb lists one record per CDR3 protein. The table lists some 60,000 distinct CDR3 sequences, over 6% of them singletons. An oligonucleotide containing a UMI was ligated to the 3' end of TCR cDNA. V gave up 4 bases and J gave up 1 base, with 5 bases separating them. CDR3 length equals 12 residues. Germline CDR1 reads SNHLY; CDR2 reads FYNNEI. This chain links TRBV2 with TRBJ2-7; D gene unclear. The receptor was isolated from a female donor in good health. DNA for the CDR3: TGTGCCAGCAGTGCAGCTTCCTACGAGCAGTACTTC. Amino acids: CASSAASYEQYF.